This T cell receptor beta chain was captured by sequencing in a study of T-cell reconstitution after alpha-beta-depleted transplantation in children. This sample's TCRbeta library carried unique molecular identifier barcodes. One entry per CDR3 protein, called by TCRdb with MiXCR from the PCR reads. The repertoire holds about 980,000 distinct CDR3 sequences, with about 26% as singletons. Study-level points and caveats: Some patients' high day-60 TCRbeta diversity was attributed to recipient cells surviving conditioning. About two months after transplant, alpha-beta T cells reportedly came from several hundred expanded graft clones. At one year after transplant, newly produced T cells mostly accounted for T-cell counts and diversity.

The sample holds a few counts of this clonotype. Its antigen is undetermined. The clonotype comes from a boy in the first two years of life who had a stem cell transplant for SCID, so the T cells may come from the graft donor. The specimen was PBMCs, mostly from graft donor cells, collected 360 days after TCRalphabeta/CD19-depleted stem cell transplant.

CDR3: CASSGGGGETNYGYTF. As DNA, the CDR3 is TGCGCCAGCAGCGGAGGGGGAGGGGAAACTAACTATGGCTACACCTTC. The chain recombines TRBV5-1 with TRBJ1-2; weak D call: TRBD1 (6 bases). V was shortened by 4 bases and J by 0 bases, with 16 bases between the two germline ends. The CDR3 spans 16 residues. Germline V lookup: CDR1 SGHRS, CDR2 YFSETQ.